This T cell receptor (beta chain) was observed in a study of T cells in Graves' hyperthyroidism and ophthalmopathy. Amplification yielded TCR beta CDR3 regions, with RNA transcripts as the source. During a first-round RT-PCR of the TCR CDR3, the HTBI primer set was used. TCRdb passed the multiplex PCR reads through MiXCR, listing each CDR3 protein once. The sample lists about 640,000 distinct CDR3 sequences, 45% occurring once. The diagnoses drew upon clinical symptoms, serum thyroxine and TRAb, thyroid ultrasound and orbital computed tomography. Sequencing was performed on peripheral blood or thyroid tissue (not recorded which). The TCR comes from an adult man with Graves' disease, either hyperthyroidism or ophthalmopathy (not recorded which).

The CDR3 reads CASSSGQGVDSPLHF. The CDR3 DNA reads TGTGCCAGCAGCTCCGGACAGGGCGTTGATTCACCCCTCCACTTT. This rearrangement joins TRBV7-9 to TRBJ1-6, with 8 bases aligning to TRBD1. CDR1 and CDR2 from the germline V gene are SEHNR and FQNEAQ (reference sequence). The ends lost 4 bases at V and 8 bases at J; junction bases unmatched: 7. There are 15 residues in the CDR3.